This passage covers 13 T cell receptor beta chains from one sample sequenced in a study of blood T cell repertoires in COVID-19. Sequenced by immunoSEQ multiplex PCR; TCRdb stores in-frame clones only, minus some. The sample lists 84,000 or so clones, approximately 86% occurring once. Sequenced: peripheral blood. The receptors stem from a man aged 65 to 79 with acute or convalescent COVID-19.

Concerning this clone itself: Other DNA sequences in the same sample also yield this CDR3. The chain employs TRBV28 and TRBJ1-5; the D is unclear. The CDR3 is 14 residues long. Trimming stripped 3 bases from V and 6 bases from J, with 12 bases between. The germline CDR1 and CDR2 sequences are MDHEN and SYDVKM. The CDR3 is CASSFGGRSQPQHF. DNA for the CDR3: TGTGCCAGCAGTTTTGGCGGGAGGAGTCAGCCCCAGCATTTT.

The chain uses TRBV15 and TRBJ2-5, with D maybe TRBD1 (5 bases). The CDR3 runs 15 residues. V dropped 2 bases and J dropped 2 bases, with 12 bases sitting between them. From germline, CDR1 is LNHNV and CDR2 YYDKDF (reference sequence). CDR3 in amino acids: CATSRTRQSQETQYF. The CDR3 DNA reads TGTGCCACCAGCAGAACCCGACAGTCGCAAGAGACCCAGTACTTC.

The CDR3 sequence is CASSPVRSYNEQFF. The CDR3 region has the DNA TGTGCCAGCTCACCTGTGCGGAGCTACAATGAGCAGTTCTTC. The chain combines TRBV18 with TRBJ2-1; no definite D call. This CDR3 has 14 amino acids. Germline loops: CDR1 KGHSH, CDR2 LQKENI. V lost 3 bases and J lost 3, with 9 bases in between.

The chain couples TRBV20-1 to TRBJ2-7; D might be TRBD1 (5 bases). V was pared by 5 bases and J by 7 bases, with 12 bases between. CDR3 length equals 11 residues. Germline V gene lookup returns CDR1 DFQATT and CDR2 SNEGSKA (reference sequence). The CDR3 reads CSADRDGEQYF. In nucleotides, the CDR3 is TGCAGTGCTGACAGAGATGGGGAGCAGTACTTC.

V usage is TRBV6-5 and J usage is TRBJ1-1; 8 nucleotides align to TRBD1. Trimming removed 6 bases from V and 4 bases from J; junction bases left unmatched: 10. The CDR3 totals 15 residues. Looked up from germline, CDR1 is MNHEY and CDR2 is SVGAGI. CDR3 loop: CASRLPTGGVTEAFF. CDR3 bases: TGTGCCAGCAGGCTCCCTACAGGGGGAGTCACTGAAGCTTTCTTT.

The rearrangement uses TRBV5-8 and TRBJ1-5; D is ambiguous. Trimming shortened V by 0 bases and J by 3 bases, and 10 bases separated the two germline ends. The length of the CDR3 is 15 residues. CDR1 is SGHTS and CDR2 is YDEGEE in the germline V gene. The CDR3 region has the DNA TGTGCCAGCAGCTTGGAACAGTTGATCAATCAGCCCCAGCATTTT. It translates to CASSLEQLINQPQHF. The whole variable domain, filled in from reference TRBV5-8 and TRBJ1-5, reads EAGVTQSPTHLIKTRGQQATLRCSPISGHTSVYWYQQALGLGLQFLLWYDEGEERNRGNFPPRFSGRQFPNYSSELNVNALELEDSALYLCASSLEQLINQPQHFGDGTRLSIL.

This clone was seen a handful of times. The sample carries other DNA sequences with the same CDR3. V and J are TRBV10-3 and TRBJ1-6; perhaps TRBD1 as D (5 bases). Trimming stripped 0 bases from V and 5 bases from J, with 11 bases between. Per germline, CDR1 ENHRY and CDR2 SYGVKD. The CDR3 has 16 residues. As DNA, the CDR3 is TGTGCCATCAGTGAGTCGGGGGGGGGTGATAATTCACCCCTCCACTTT. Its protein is CAISESGGGDNSPLHF.

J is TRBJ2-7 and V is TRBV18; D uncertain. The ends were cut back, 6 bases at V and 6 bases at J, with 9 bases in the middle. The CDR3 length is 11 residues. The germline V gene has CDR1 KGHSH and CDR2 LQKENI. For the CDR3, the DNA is TGTGCCAGCTCTCCCGGTGTCGAGCAGTACTTC. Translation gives CASSPGVEQYF. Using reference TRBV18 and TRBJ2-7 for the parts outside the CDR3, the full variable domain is NAGVMQNPRHLVRRRGQEARLRCSPMKGHSHVYWYRQLPEEGLKFMVYLQKENIIDESGMPKERFSAEFPKEGPSILRIQQVVRGDSAAYFCASSPGVEQYFGPGTRLTVT.

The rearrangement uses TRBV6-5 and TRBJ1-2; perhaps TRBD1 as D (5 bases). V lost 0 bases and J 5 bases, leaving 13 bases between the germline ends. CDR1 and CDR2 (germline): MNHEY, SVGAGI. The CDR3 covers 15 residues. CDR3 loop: CASSYSYDSRYGYTF. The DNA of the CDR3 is TGTGCCAGCAGTTACTCGTATGACAGCCGTTATGGCTACACCTTC.

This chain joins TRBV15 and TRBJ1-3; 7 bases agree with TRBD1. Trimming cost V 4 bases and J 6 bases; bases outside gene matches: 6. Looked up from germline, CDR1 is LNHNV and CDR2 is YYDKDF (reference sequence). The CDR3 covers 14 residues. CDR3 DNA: TGTGCCACCAGCACTCGGGACAGCCCAAACACCATATATTTT. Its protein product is CATSTRDSPNTIYF.

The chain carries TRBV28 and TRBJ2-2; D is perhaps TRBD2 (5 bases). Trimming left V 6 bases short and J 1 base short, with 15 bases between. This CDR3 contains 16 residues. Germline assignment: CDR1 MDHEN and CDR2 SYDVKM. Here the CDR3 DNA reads TGTGCCAGCAGCCGTCACTTCAGCGGGAACACCGGGGAGCTGTTTTTT. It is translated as CASSRHFSGNTGELFF.

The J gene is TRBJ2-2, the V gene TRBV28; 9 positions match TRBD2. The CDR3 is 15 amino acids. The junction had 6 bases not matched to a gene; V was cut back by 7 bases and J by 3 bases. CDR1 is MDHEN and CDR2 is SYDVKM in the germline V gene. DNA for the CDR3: TGTGCCAGCAACGCGGGGGGGCCCGACACCGGGGAGCTGTTTTTT. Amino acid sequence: CASNAGGPDTGELFF. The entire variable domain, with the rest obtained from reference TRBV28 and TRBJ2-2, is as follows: DVKVTQSSRYLVKRTGEKVFLECVQDMDHENMFWYRQDPGLGLRLIYFSYDVKMKEKGDIPEGYSVSREKKERFSLILESASTNQTSMYLCASNAGGPDTGELFFGEGSRLTVL.

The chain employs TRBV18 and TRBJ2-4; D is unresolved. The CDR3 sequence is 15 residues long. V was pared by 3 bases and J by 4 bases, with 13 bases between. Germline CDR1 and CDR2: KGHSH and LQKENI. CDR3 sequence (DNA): TGTGCCAGCTCACCCCCAAACTTCGGGAAAAACATTCAGTACTTC. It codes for CASSPPNFGKNIQYF.